In this sample, the clone carrying this T cell receptor beta chain turned up once. This sample is part of a study of blood T cell repertoires in COVID-19. In the study overall: Acute and convalescent COVID-19 specimens originated in the United States, Italy and Spain.

The repertoire was sequenced with immunoSEQ multiplex PCR; TCRdb's copy has only in-frame clones and lacks some. This sample yields around 300,000 clones, of which roughly 90% are seen a single time; approximately 4% belongs to the top ten. The sequenced sample was peripheral blood. The origin of this receptor is a woman aged 45-65 years with active or convalescent COVID-19.

CDR3 sequence reads: CASSEYINTEAFF. The CDR3 DNA reads TGTGCCAGCAGTGAATATATTAACACTGAAGCTTTCTTT. The chain combines TRBV25-1 with TRBJ1-1, with D unresolved. Trimming cost V 0 bases and J 2 bases, with 4 bases left between them. The CDR3 is 13 amino acids. Germline CDR1 is MGHDK and CDR2 is SYGVNS.